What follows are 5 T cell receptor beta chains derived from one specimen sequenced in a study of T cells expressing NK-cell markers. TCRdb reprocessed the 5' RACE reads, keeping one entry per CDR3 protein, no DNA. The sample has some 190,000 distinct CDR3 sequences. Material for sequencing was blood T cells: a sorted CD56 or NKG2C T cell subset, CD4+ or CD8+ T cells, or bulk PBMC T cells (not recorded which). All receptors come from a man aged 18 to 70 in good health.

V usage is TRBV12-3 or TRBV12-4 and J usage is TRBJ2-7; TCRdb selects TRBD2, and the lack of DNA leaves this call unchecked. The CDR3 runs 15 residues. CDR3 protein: CASSLYVAGEFEQYF.

The CDR3 sequence is CASSQAGEVNTGELFF. J is TRBJ2-2 and V is TRBV4-1; TCRdb's D call, TRBD2, is unchecked because there is no DNA. Germline V lookup: CDR1 MGHRA, CDR2 YSYEKL. The CDR3 extends over 16 amino acids.

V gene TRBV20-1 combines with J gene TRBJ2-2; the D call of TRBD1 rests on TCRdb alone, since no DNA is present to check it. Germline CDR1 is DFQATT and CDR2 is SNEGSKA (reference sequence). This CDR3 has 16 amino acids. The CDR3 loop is CSARDQGGTYTGELFF.

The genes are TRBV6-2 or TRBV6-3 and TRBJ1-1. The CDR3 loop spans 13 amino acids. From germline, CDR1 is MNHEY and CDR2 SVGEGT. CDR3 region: CASIVQEGTEAFF.

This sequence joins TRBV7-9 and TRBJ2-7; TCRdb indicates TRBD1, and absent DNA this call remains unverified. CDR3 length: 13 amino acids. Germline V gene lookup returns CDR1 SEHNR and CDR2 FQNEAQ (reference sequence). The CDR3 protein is CASIRDSTYEQYF. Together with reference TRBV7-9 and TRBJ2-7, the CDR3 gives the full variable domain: DTGVSQNPRHKITKRGQNVTFRCDPISEHNRLYWYRQTLGQGPEFLTYFQNEAQLEKSRLLSDRFSAERPKGSFSTLEIQRTEQGDSAMYLCASIRDSTYEQYFGPGTRLTVT.